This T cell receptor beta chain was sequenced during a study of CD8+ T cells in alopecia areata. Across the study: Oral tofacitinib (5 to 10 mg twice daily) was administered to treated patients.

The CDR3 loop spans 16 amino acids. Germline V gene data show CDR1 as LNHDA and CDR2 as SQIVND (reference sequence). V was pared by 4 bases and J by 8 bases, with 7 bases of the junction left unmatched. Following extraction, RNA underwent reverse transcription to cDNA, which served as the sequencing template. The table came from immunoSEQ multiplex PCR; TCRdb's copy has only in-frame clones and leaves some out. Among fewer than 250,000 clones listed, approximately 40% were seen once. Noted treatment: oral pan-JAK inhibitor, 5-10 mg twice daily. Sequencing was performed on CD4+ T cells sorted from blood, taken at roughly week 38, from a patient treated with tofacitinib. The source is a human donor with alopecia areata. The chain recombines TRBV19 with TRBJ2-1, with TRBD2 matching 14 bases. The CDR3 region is CASSKGTSGRIDEQFF. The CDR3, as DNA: TGTGCCAGTAGTAAGGGGACTAGCGGGAGAATCGATGAGCAGTTCTTC.